This T cell receptor (beta chain) was found in a study of T cell responses to AZD1222 COVID-19 vaccine. Study-wide findings and caveats: White British people made up most donors, females outnumbered males, and clonal diversity was possibly underestimated.

The CDR3 has 12 residues. Germline V lookup: CDR1 SGHRS, CDR2 YFSETQ. V lost 5 bases, J lost 7 bases, and 10 bases lay in between. Generated by immunoSEQ multiplex PCR, the TCRdb table keeps only in-frame clones and is missing some. This sample yields approximately 89,000 clones, of which around 90% are seen a single time; around 10% belongs to the top ten. In the case of this clone: As yet, its antigen is unknown.

This TCR was recovered from an adult who received the AZD1222 COVID-19 vaccine. Sequenced here: peripheral blood, sampled 28 days after the second AZD1222 dose. The V call is TRBV5-1, the J call TRBJ2-1, with D uncertain. The CDR3 loop is CASRYTENEQFF. The DNA of the CDR3 is TGCGCCAGCAGATATACAGAAAATGAGCAGTTCTTC.